These T cell receptor beta chains were read from a single sample in a study of T cell responses to AZD1222 COVID-19 vaccine. Clones were sequenced by immunoSEQ multiplex PCR, and TCRdb holds only the in-frame ones, with some missing. The sample has some 150,000 clones, 92% seen once. The starting material was peripheral blood, obtained 28 days after the second AZD1222 dose. The origin of the receptors is an adult who received the AZD1222 COVID-19 vaccine. Both conserved end residues are part of each CDR3. Fields, in order: J gene, V gene, D gene, clone size, CDR3 protein. A D gene is named only where the DNA matches it firmly. For some rows the clone size is stated as once, few or many, or as a class when expanded; others skip it.

TRBJ1-6	TRBV5-4	NA	NA	CASSFGGRNSPLHF
TRBJ2-2	TRBV9	NA	NA	CASSVVGGTSGELFF
TRBJ1-5	TRBV19	NA	NA	CASNEGNQPQHF
TRBJ2-3	TRBV24-1	TRBD1	NA	CATSDVRQGAGTDTQYF
TRBJ2-7	TRBV27	NA	few	CASNPGIPDEQYF
TRBJ2-3	TRBV27	TRBD2	NA	CASSRLLAGAPDTQYF
TRBJ1-4	TRBV28	TRBD1	NA	CASSLPGGDEKLFF
TRBJ1-2	TRBV7-8	TRBD1	NA	CASSFRDRGHYGYTF
TRBJ2-2	TRBV28	NA	NA	CASGRRRELFF
TRBJ1-5	TRBV19	NA	NA	CASNQGGYRNQPQHF
TRBJ2-2	TRBV27	NA	NA	CASSRSGQPTGTGELFF
TRBJ2-2	TRBV7-2	NA	NA	CASSLETGELFF
TRBJ1-6	TRBV27	TRBD1	NA	CASSLLGTDNSPLHF
TRBJ1-5	TRBV6-1	NA	once	CASSEREPQHF
TRBJ2-3	TRBV19	NA	NA	CASSIRGGLSTDTQYF
TRBJ1-5	TRBV28	TRBD1	NA	CASSTGGSNQPQHF
TRBJ2-7	TRBV24-1	TRBD2	NA	CATSAGGYEQYF
TRBJ1-2	TRBV7-9	TRBD1	NA	CASSLGTGSIHGYTF
TRBJ2-7	TRBV6-1	NA	NA	CASRPAGDEQYF
TRBJ1-5	TRBV18	NA	NA	CASSPQQPPNQPQHF
TRBJ1-1	TRBV3-1/TRBV3-2	NA	NA	CASSHYQRILGEAFF
TRBJ2-7	TRBV28	NA	NA	CASSLRQARYEQYF
TRBJ2-3	TRBV4-2	NA	NA	CASSQGGGLSTDTQYF
TRBJ2-7	TRBV25-1	NA	NA	CASSSTSYEQYF
TRBJ1-2	TRBV19	NA	NA	CASTPGRERFYGYTF
TRBJ1-2	TRBV6-1	NA	NA	CASSDTGAPNYGYTF
TRBJ2-7	TRBV7-8	NA	NA	CASSPEHGYGQYF
TRBJ1-5	TRBV10-3	NA	NA	CAISDVDPNQPQHF
TRBJ1-1	TRBV28	NA	NA	CASSFTWRRDHMNTEAFF
TRBJ2-3	TRBV4-3	NA	NA	CASSQDNQPDTQYF
TRBJ2-5	TRBV24-1	NA	NA	CATSAFQETQYF
TRBJ2-1	TRBV27	NA	NA	CASTSTGNEQFF
TRBJ1-3	TRBV30	NA	NA	CAWSRGNPGNTIYF
TRBJ1-4	TRBV27	TRBD1	NA	CASSRDRGSEKLFF
TRBJ1-2	TRBV3-1/TRBV3-2	TRBD1	NA	CASSQTGVRDYGYTF